This is a list of T cell receptor beta chains from one sample in a study of radiation and T cells in renal cell carcinoma. TCRdb keeps only in-frame clones here, not all; method: immunoSEQ multiplex PCR. The sample includes more than 20,000 clones, 70% to 80% of them seen just once. This sample comprised blood, obtained from a patient whose treatment included radiotherapy and nephrectomy. These receptors were taken from a man aged 60 to 69 with renal cell carcinoma. CDR3s include the opening cysteine and the closing phenylalanine or tryptophan. D genes are given only for firm matches. Clone size is not always given. Where it is, it says once, few, many or a class for expanded clones.

CDR3 DNA	CDR3 protein	D gene	clone size	V gene	J gene	CDR3 length
TGTGCCAGCAGAGGACTCTCCTACGAGCAGTACTTC	CASRGLSYEQYF	NA	NA	TRBV5-5	TRBJ2-7	12
TGTGCCAGCAGTGGACTAGCGGGAGTCGAGCAGTACTTC	CASSGLAGVEQYF	TRBD2	NA	TRBV2	TRBJ2-7	13
TGCAGCGTTCGACGACAGGGTAATGAGCAGTTCTTC	CSVRRQGNEQFF	TRBD1	medium-sized	TRBV29-1	TRBJ2-1	12
TGTGCCAGCAGCTTGGCGGGACTTGGAAGGGTCCACGAGCAGTACTTC	CASSLAGLGRVHEQYF	NA	NA	TRBV5-4	TRBJ2-7	16
TGTGCCAGCAGTACGACAGGACCGTTTAAGCAGTTCTTC	CASSTTGPFKQFF	NA	NA	TRBV5-6	TRBJ2-1	13
TGTGCCAGCAGTACCCAGGAGAACACTGAAGCTTTCTTT	CASSTQENTEAFF	NA	NA	TRBV7-7	TRBJ1-1	13
TGTGCCAGCAGCTTCAGGTCGGAACTGGAGCAGTACTTC	CASSFRSELEQYF	NA	NA	TRBV7-2	TRBJ2-7	13
TGTGCCAGCAGCCGAGGGAGCGGGCCCAACACCGGGGAGCTGTTTTTT	CASSRGSGPNTGELFF	NA	NA	TRBV5-4	TRBJ2-2	16
TGCAGTGCTTTACTACCGGGTACGCAGTATTTT	CSALLPGTQYF	NA	NA	TRBV20-1	TRBJ2-3	11
TGTGCCAGCAGCTCTAATGAGGGCGGGAGAGGCTACAATGAGCAGTTCTTC	CASSSNEGGRGYNEQFF	TRBD2	NA	TRBV11-2	TRBJ2-1	17
TGTGCCAGTAGTATGAGAGAAGGTGGCTACACCTTC	CASSMREGGYTF	NA	NA	TRBV19	TRBJ1-2	12
TGTGCCATCAGTGAGTCCCAGGGGGAGACTAATGAGCAGTTCTTC	CAISESQGETNEQFF	TRBD1	NA	TRBV10-3	TRBJ2-1	15
TGTGCCAGCTCGCGCAGGGAGAGGAACACCGGGGAGCTGTTTTTT	CASSRRERNTGELFF	NA	NA	TRBV18	TRBJ2-2	15
TGTGCCAGCAGCCCGAGGGTGTCTAGCGGTTACAATGAGCAGTTCTTC	CASSPRVSSGYNEQFF	TRBD2	NA	TRBV9	TRBJ2-1	16
TGTGCTAGTGGTTTACGGTTTTTAGAAGAGCAGTACTTC	CASGLRFLEEQYF	NA	once	TRBV12-5	TRBJ2-7	13
TGTGCCAGCGGCCTTGGTCCGAACACTGAAGCTTTCTTT	CASGLGPNTEAFF	NA	NA	TRBV27	TRBJ1-1	13
TGCGCCAGCAGCTCGACAGGGAAAGAGACCCAGTACTTC	CASSSTGKETQYF	TRBD1	NA	TRBV5-1	TRBJ2-5	13
TGTGCCAGCAGCCGTCGCGCCACCGGGGTGGGGAGCCAGTACTTC	CASSRRATGVGSQYF	NA	medium-sized	TRBV5-8	TRBJ2-5	15
TGTGCCTGGAATAAGAAGGGTTCCTACGAGCAGTACTTC	CAWNKKGSYEQYF	NA	NA	TRBV30	TRBJ2-7	13
TGTGCCAGCAGTGAAGGGTACGATGGCTACACCTTC	CASSEGYDGYTF	NA	NA	TRBV2	TRBJ1-2	12
TGCGCCAGCAGCCCCTCAACATCCCGGGACAGGGTTGAGAATGAGCAGTTCTTC	CASSPSTSRDRVENEQFF	TRBD1	NA	TRBV4-1	TRBJ2-1	18
TGTGCCAGCAGCCAAGATCAGGGTTTATATGGCTACACCTTC	CASSQDQGLYGYTF	NA	few	TRBV4-2	TRBJ1-2	14
TGTGCCAGCAGCTTGCAGGGGTACCTAAGCGGAGAGACCCAGTACTTC	CASSLQGYLSGETQYF	NA	few	TRBV5-5	TRBJ2-5	16
TGTGCCAGCAGTGCAAAAAACATTCAGTACTTC	CASSAKNIQYF	NA	NA	TRBV25-1	TRBJ2-4	11
TGTGCCAGCAGCTTAGACCAAGTGGGGGAGCAGTACTTC	CASSLDQVGEQYF	NA	NA	TRBV7-6	TRBJ2-7	13
TGTGCCAGCAGCCCCGAAGAATGGCCAAACAAAAACATTCAGTACTTC	CASSPEEWPNKNIQYF	NA	NA	TRBV5-8	TRBJ2-4	16
TGTGCCAGTAGCAAGGACAGGGAAGAGACCCAGTACTTC	CASSKDREETQYF	TRBD1	once	TRBV19	TRBJ2-5	13
TGTGCCAGTAGTCCGGGACTAGCGGGAGGGCTCGGCACAGATACGCAGTATTTT	CASSPGLAGGLGTDTQYF	TRBD2	NA	TRBV19	TRBJ2-3	18
TGCGCCAGCAGCCCCGGGACTAGCGGGAGTAAAGAGACCCAGTACTTC	CASSPGTSGSKETQYF	TRBD2	few	TRBV5-1	TRBJ2-5	16
TGTGCCAGCAGCTTTCCGGGACTAGATAAGACCCAGTACTTC	CASSFPGLDKTQYF	TRBD2	NA	TRBV11-2	TRBJ2-5	14
TGTGCCAGCAGCTTAGCCGGGGGGCCAGGCACTGAAGCTTTCTTT	CASSLAGGPGTEAFF	NA	NA	TRBV7-6	TRBJ1-1	15
TGTGCCAGCAGCCACCTGATCTGGACAGAAGAGACCCAGTACTTC	CASSHLIWTEETQYF	NA	NA	TRBV4-2	TRBJ2-5	15
TGTGCCTGGAGTAGGGACAGGGGTCGGGAGCAGTACTTC	CAWSRDRGREQYF	TRBD1	once	TRBV30	TRBJ2-7	13
TGTGCCAGCAGCTTAGGACCCGGGGAGCTGTTTTTT	CASSLGPGELFF	NA	NA	TRBV7-9	TRBJ2-2	12
TGTGCCAGCAGTGAAGTAAGTCAGGGATTCGACGAGCAGTACTTC	CASSEVSQGFDEQYF	NA	NA	TRBV6-1	TRBJ2-7	15
TGTGCCAGCAGCTTAACAGGGGGCGCAACGAACACTGAAGCTTTCTTT	CASSLTGGATNTEAFF	TRBD1	NA	TRBV7-8	TRBJ1-1	16
TGTGCCAGCAGCTTAATGGGACAGAGATCTGGAAACACCATATATTTT	CASSLMGQRSGNTIYF	TRBD1	NA	TRBV7-2	TRBJ1-3	16
TGTGTCAGCAGCCGCACGTACGAGCAGTACTTC	CVSSRTYEQYF	NA	NA	TRBV7-9	TRBJ2-7	11
TGTGCCAGCAGTTACGATCCAAAGGGCTCTGGAAACACCATATATTTT	CASSYDPKGSGNTIYF	NA	NA	TRBV6-5	TRBJ1-3	16
TGTGCCAGCAGCGTTCGCCGGGACAGCGCGAACACCGGGGAGCTGTTTTTT	CASSVRRDSANTGELFF	TRBD1	NA	TRBV9	TRBJ2-2	17
TGTGCCACCAGCAGAGGGATGTACGGTGAAAAACTGTTTTTT	CATSRGMYGEKLFF	NA	many	TRBV15	TRBJ1-4	14
TGTGCCAGCAGTGAAATCGGGACAGCGGCCGACGAGCAGTACTTC	CASSEIGTAADEQYF	TRBD1	NA	TRBV6-1	TRBJ2-7	15
TGTGCCAGCAGTAGAGCGGGTGGAGGCAATCAGCCCCAGCATTTT	CASSRAGGGNQPQHF	NA	NA	TRBV13	TRBJ1-5	15
TGTGCCAGCAGCCCCAGGGGGGCGGGGGGCAATGAGCAGTTCTTC	CASSPRGAGGNEQFF	NA	NA	TRBV9	TRBJ2-1	15
TGTGCCAGCAGCACTAACGATAGAGAGGAGACCCAGTACTTC	CASSTNDREETQYF	NA	NA	TRBV11-2	TRBJ2-5	14
TGCGCCAGCAGCTCGGACAGAAGTTATAATTCACCCCTCCACTTT	CASSSDRSYNSPLHF	NA	NA	TRBV5-1	TRBJ1-6	15
TGTGCCAGCAGCTTCATCGGGGGGAATGAGCAGTTCTTC	CASSFIGGNEQFF	TRBD2	NA	TRBV7-9	TRBJ2-1	13
TGTGCCAGCAGCTTGGGTGTATACGGCTACACCTTC	CASSLGVYGYTF	NA	NA	TRBV7-9	TRBJ1-2	12
TGTGCCAGCAGCCGTACACACACTGAAGCTTTCTTT	CASSRTHTEAFF	NA	NA	TRBV7-2	TRBJ1-1	12
TGTGCCAGCAGCTTATCGTCCGGGACCTTCCTCGGCTACACCTTC	CASSLSSGTFLGYTF	NA	NA	TRBV7-2	TRBJ1-2	15
TGTGCCAGCAGCTTGGGGTGGGGAGGGAACGAGCAGTACTTC	CASSLGWGGNEQYF	TRBD2	NA	TRBV11-2	TRBJ2-7	14
TGTGCCAGCAGCGTAGCTGCGGGAGGGCAATCAGATACGCAGTATTTT	CASSVAAGGQSDTQYF	TRBD2	NA	TRBV9	TRBJ2-3	16
TGTGCCAGCAGTGAACGGGACAGGGGTCGCCACGAGCAGTACTTC	CASSERDRGRHEQYF	TRBD1	NA	TRBV2	TRBJ2-7	15
TGTGCCAGCAGTGGGGGACTAGGGCAGTATTTT	CASSGGLGQYF	TRBD2	once	TRBV6-5	TRBJ2-3	11
TGCGCCAGCAGCCCCGGGTCCTCTGGAAACACCATATATTTT	CASSPGSSGNTIYF	NA	NA	TRBV5-1	TRBJ1-3	14
TGTGCCAGCAGTCCCTTGGGTACCGGGGAGCTGTTTTTT	CASSPLGTGELFF	NA	NA	TRBV11-2	TRBJ2-2	13
TGCGCCAGCAGCCAATTGATCCCGGCAGGGTATGGCTACACCTTC	CASSQLIPAGYGYTF	NA	NA	TRBV4-1	TRBJ1-2	15
TGCGCCAGCAGCTTTTTGGACCCGCGTACGGAGACCCAGTACTTC	CASSFLDPRTETQYF	NA	NA	TRBV5-1	TRBJ2-5	15